Below are 31 T cell receptor beta chains sequenced from a single sample in a study of blood T cell repertoires in COVID-19. Some clones are missing from TCRdb's copy, which holds only in-frame ones; the method was immunoSEQ multiplex PCR. The sample shows about 45,000 clones, 70% to 80% of them seen only once. Input material: peripheral blood. These receptors all come from a man in his sixties or seventies with acute or convalescent COVID-19.

This clone has only a few counts. V is TRBV6-5 and J is TRBJ1-5; D is ambiguous. Trimming took 6 bases from V and 4 from J, leaving 10 bases between them. Germline V CDR1 and CDR2: MNHEY, SVGAGI. The CDR3 consists of 13 residues. The CDR3 DNA sequence: TGTGCCAGCAGCCTCGGACTTAATCAGCCCCAGCATTTT. This sequence encodes CASSLGLNQPQHF.

The CDR3: CASSFSRGRLYNEQFF. CDR3 nucleotides: TGTGCCAGCAGTTTCTCCAGGGGGCGCTTGTACAATGAGCAGTTCTTC. The chain recombines TRBV28 with TRBJ2-1, with 8 bases matching TRBD1. The V gene end was trimmed by 3 bases and the J gene end by 4 bases; junction bases not matched to a gene: 8. Germline CDR1 reads MDHEN; CDR2 reads SYDVKM. CDR3 size: 16 residues.

The chain uses TRBV7-9 and TRBJ1-2, with D perhaps TRBD1 (5 bases). Germline V gene lookup returns CDR1 SEHNR and CDR2 FQNEAQ (reference sequence). The CDR3 runs 12 residues. Trimming took off 2 bases at V and 7 bases at J, with 8 bases between the two ends. The CDR3 loop is CASSLYGGGYTF. As DNA, the CDR3 is TGTGCCAGCAGCTTATACGGGGGTGGCTACACCTTC.

The chain couples TRBV11-2 to TRBJ2-1, with 12 bases that match TRBD2. CDR3 length equals 17 residues. Germline CDR1 reads SGHAT; CDR2 reads FQNNGV. V was clipped by 1 base and J by 9 bases; unmatched bases: 10. In DNA, the CDR3 is TGTGCCAGCAGCTTAGTAATAGCTAGCGGGGGGGCCAGTGAGCAGTTCTTC. Its protein is CASSLVIASGGASEQFF. The full variable domain, rest sourced from reference TRBV11-2 and TRBJ2-1, is EAGVAQSPRYKIIEKRQSVAFWCNPISGHATLYWYQQILGQGPKLLIQFQNNGVVDDSQLPKDRFSAERLKGVDSTLKIQPAKLEDSAVYLCASSLVIASGGASEQFFGPGTRLTVL.

J is TRBJ1-1 and V is TRBV9; TRBD1 might be the D (6 bases). This CDR3 contains 14 residues. Germline values: CDR1 SGDLS, CDR2 YYNGEE. Trimming removed 4 bases from V and 6 bases from J, with 16 bases in between. This chain's CDR3 is CASSPRQATSEAFF. The DNA of the CDR3 is TGTGCCAGCAGCCCAAGACAGGCTACGTCTGAAGCTTTCTTT.

The rearrangement links TRBV13 to TRBJ2-7; possible D gene TRBD2, 5 bases. V was cut by 5 bases and J by 0 bases, with 11 bases left in between. The CDR3 runs to 14 residues. From germline, CDR1 is PRHDT and CDR2 FYEKMQ (reference sequence). For the CDR3, the DNA is TGTGCCAGCAGCCTAGCCTTGAGCTCCTACGAGCAGTACTTC. Its translation is CASSLALSSYEQYF.

The V call is TRBV28, the J call TRBJ1-6, with TRBD1 matching 7 bases. CDR1 and CDR2 (germline): MDHEN, SYDVKM. V was pared by 6 bases and J by 2 bases, with 10 bases of the junction left unmatched. The CDR3 length is 17 residues. The CDR3 DNA is TGTGCCAGCAGCCATTTCCGACAGGGCACCTATAATTCACCCCTCCACTTT. It specifies CASSHFRQGTYNSPLHF.

This clone was picked up one time. J is TRBJ1-6 and V is TRBV5-6; D unresolved. The CDR3 sequence is 13 residues long. Germline V CDR1 and CDR2: SGHDT, YYEEEE. With 4 bases removed from V and 9 bases from J, the gap between germline ends came to 11 bases. CDR3 coding DNA: TGTGCCAGCAGCGCTTCCGGGTTTTCACCCCTCCACTTT. This translates into CASSASGFSPLHF.

The chain recombines TRBV9 with TRBJ1-1; D gene ambiguous. V was pared by 3 bases and J by 4 bases, with 13 bases between. Germline CDR1 and CDR2: SGDLS and YYNGEE. CDR3 length equals 14 residues. The CDR3 sequence is CASSAAGEITEAFF. The CDR3 region has the DNA TGTGCCAGCAGCGCCGCGGGTGAGATCACTGAAGCTTTCTTT.

The chain employs TRBV7-9 and TRBJ2-2, with 9 bases aligning to TRBD1. Germline V gene lookup returns CDR1 SEHNR and CDR2 FQNEAQ (reference sequence). The CDR3 has 15 residues. V lost 3 bases to trimming and J lost 6 bases; unmatched junction nucleotides: 5. CDR3 sequence: CASSLSTGGSGELFF. The DNA for the CDR3 is TGTGCCAGCAGCTTGTCGACAGGGGGATCCGGGGAGCTGTTTTTT. Full variable domain (remainder filled in from reference TRBV7-9 and TRBJ2-2): DTGVSQNPRHKITKRGQNVTFRCDPISEHNRLYWYRQTLGQGPEFLTYFQNEAQLEKSRLLSDRFSAERPKGSFSTLEIQRTEQGDSAMYLCASSLSTGGSGELFFGEGSRLTVL.

The chain uses TRBV27 and TRBJ1-1; D unresolved. Trimming shortened V by 2 bases and J by 8 bases, and 6 bases separated the two germline ends. There are 11 residues in the CDR3. Germline CDR1 is MNHEY and CDR2 is SMNVEV (reference sequence). CDR3 sequence: CASSLPPEAFF. Written as DNA, the CDR3 is TGTGCCAGCAGTTTACCCCCGGAAGCTTTCTTT.

This chain uses TRBV5-4 with TRBJ2-7, with 10 positions matching TRBD1. With V trimmed by 4 bases and J by 2 bases, 3 bases remained unmatched. CDR1 SGHNT and CDR2 YYREEE come from the germline V gene (reference sequence). The CDR3 loop spans 14 amino acids. The CDR3 DNA reads as TGTGCCAGCAGCCGAGGACAGGGGGCCTACGAGCAGTACTTC. Its translation is CASSRGQGAYEQYF.

The V call is TRBV29-1, the J call TRBJ1-1, with D unclear. V lost 6 bases to trimming and J lost 7 bases, with 12 bases between them. This CDR3 comprises 11 residues. CDR1 SQVTM and CDR2 ANQGSEA come from the germline V gene. The CDR3 reads CSVRNGIEAFF. The CDR3 nucleotides are TGCAGCGTCCGGAACGGGATTGAAGCTTTCTTT. Drawing the rest from reference TRBV29-1 and TRBJ1-1, the complete variable domain is SAVISQKPSRDICQRGTSLTIQCQVDSQVTMMFWYRQQPGQSLTLIATANQGSEATYESGFVIDKFPISRPNLTFSTLTVSNMSPEDSSIYLCSVRNGIEAFFGQGTRLTVV.

The chain combines TRBV5-6 with TRBJ2-7; 7 bases agree with TRBD2. Per germline, CDR1 SGHDT and CDR2 YYEEEE. The CDR3 covers 13 residues. The ends lost 9 bases at V and 0 bases at J; junction bases unmatched: 6. The CDR3 nucleotides read TGTGCCACGAGGCGGGGGAACTCCTACGAGCAGTACTTC. Its translation: CATRRGNSYEQYF.

This clone was counted a few times. The chain recombines TRBV5-5 with TRBJ2-2, with D perhaps matching TRBD1 (6 bases). The CDR3 consists of 17 residues. Per germline, CDR1 SGHKS and CDR2 YYEKEE (reference sequence). The ends were cut back, 3 bases at V and 5 bases at J, with 20 bases in the middle. CDR3 nucleotides: TGTGCCAGCAGCTCCGCCCCCTACAGGGTACCGACCGGGGAGCTGTTTTTT. Translation gives CASSSAPYRVPTGELFF.

The chain joins TRBV5-1 to TRBJ1-2; TRBD1 matches at 9 bases. Unmatched junction bases numbered 6, after V lost 7 bases and J lost 2 bases. From germline, CDR1 is SGHRS and CDR2 YFSETQ. The CDR3 totals 14 residues. The CDR3: CASYPGTGNYGYTF. The CDR3 nucleotides read TGCGCCAGCTATCCCGGGACAGGGAACTATGGCTACACCTTC.

CDR3 residues: CAWGSDRALGYTF. The DNA for the CDR3 is TGTGCCTGGGGTTCAGACAGGGCCCTTGGCTACACCTTC. The chain employs TRBV30 and TRBJ1-2; TRBD1 agrees at 7 bases. The junction had 10 bases not matched to a gene; V was cut back by 5 bases and J by 7 bases. The germline CDR1 and CDR2 sequences are GTSNPN and SVGIG (reference sequence). The CDR3 has 13 residues.

V usage is TRBV28 and J usage is TRBJ2-7, with 8 positions matching TRBD2. The V segment lost 7 bases and the J segment 3 bases; nucleotides outside the gene matches: 5. Germline values: CDR1 MDHEN, CDR2 SYDVKM. This CDR3 has 13 amino acids. This CDR3 is CASTGGGGYEQYF. The DNA for the CDR3 is TGTGCCAGCACGGGGGGGGGCGGCTACGAGCAGTACTTC.

This clone has a handful of counts. The chain carries TRBV6-5 and TRBJ1-2, with TRBD1 matching over 8 bases. The CDR3 runs to 12 residues. Germline trimming cut 6 bases from V and 8 bases from J; bases unmatched to any gene: 5. CDR1 and CDR2 (germline): MNHEY, SVGAGI. The CDR3 protein is CASSGQGRGYTF. In DNA form, the CDR3 reads TGTGCCAGCAGCGGACAGGGAAGAGGCTACACCTTC.

The table lists this clone with a count of one. The J gene is TRBJ1-1, the V gene TRBV6-5, with a tentative D call TRBD1 (5 bases). Trimming removed 1 base at V and 1 base at J, with 7 bases between. The V gene's germline CDR1 is MNHEY and CDR2 SVGAGI. The CDR3 has 14 residues. The CDR3 region has the DNA TGTGCCAGCAGTTACTTCGACAGGAACACTGAAGCTTTCTTT. Translating gives CASSYFDRNTEAFF.

The chain recombines TRBV2 with TRBJ1-5; possible D gene TRBD1, 6 bases. V was shortened by 5 bases and J by 2 bases, with 10 bases between the two germline ends. Germline lookup yields CDR1 SNHLY and CDR2 FYNNEI. CDR3 length: 14 residues. CDR3 sequence: CASSRAGGNQPQHF. The CDR3 nucleotides read TGTGCCAGCAGTAGGGCAGGGGGCAATCAGCCCCAGCATTTT.

V usage is TRBV4-3 and J usage is TRBJ1-1; unclear D gene. The CDR3 loop spans 15 amino acids. The germline V gene has CDR1 LGHNA and CDR2 YSLEER. Trimming shortened V by 1 base and J by 0 bases, and 9 bases separated the two germline ends. The CDR3 DNA reads as TGCGCCAGCAGCCAAGGAGGTCTTTTGAACACTGAAGCTTTCTTT. The encoded protein is CASSQGGLLNTEAFF.

The chain links TRBV28 to TRBJ1-2, with 11 bases that match TRBD1. Germline V gene lookup returns CDR1 MDHEN and CDR2 SYDVKM. The CDR3 is 18 amino acids. The J segment lost 4 bases and the V segment lost 5 bases, leaving 15 bases of the junction unmatched. CDR3 amino acids: CASSPPGQGGIPRYGYTF. The CDR3 DNA reads as TGTGCCAGCAGTCCTCCGGGACAGGGGGGGATACCCCGCTATGGCTACACCTTC.

The chain combines TRBV5-1 with TRBJ1-1, with 8 bases fitting TRBD1. Germline V gives CDR1 SGHRS, CDR2 YFSETQ. Trimming cost V 0 bases and J 0 bases; bases outside gene matches: 1. The CDR3 sequence is 15 residues long. CDR3 coding DNA: TGCGCCAGCAGCTTGGAGACAGGGGTGAACACTGAAGCTTTCTTT. Translated: CASSLETGVNTEAFF.

The V and J genes are TRBV5-6 and TRBJ1-2, with TRBD1 matching over 7 bases. The V gene end was trimmed by 4 bases and the J gene end by 1 base; junction bases not matched to a gene: 13. The CDR3 is 17 residues long. Looked up from germline, CDR1 is SGHDT and CDR2 is YYEEEE. CDR3 DNA sequence: TGTGCCAGCAGCGAATTGGGGGACAGCCAAATTAACTATGGCTACACCTTC. It specifies CASSELGDSQINYGYTF.

The chain uses TRBV7-2 and TRBJ1-2; the D is unclear. V was pared by 4 bases and J by 8 bases, with 17 bases between. Per germline, CDR1 SGHTA and CDR2 FQGNSA. CDR3 length: 14 amino acids. As DNA, the CDR3 is TGTGCCAGCAGCTCAAATTTTGGACTCTGGGGCTACACCTTC. Its translation is CASSSNFGLWGYTF. Looking up the rest from reference TRBV7-2 and TRBJ1-2 gives the full variable domain: GAGVSQSPSNKVTEKGKDVELRCDPISGHTALYWYRQSLGQGLEFLIYFQGNSAPDKSGLPSDRFSAERTGGSVSTLTIQRTQQEDSAVYLCASSSNFGLWGYTFGSGTRLTVV.

The chain recombines TRBV29-1 with TRBJ1-4; 7 nucleotides align to TRBD1. The germline V gene encodes CDR1 SQVTM and CDR2 ANQGSEA. The CDR3 has 16 amino acids. J gave up 8 bases and V 4 bases, and 16 bases lay outside the gene matches. CDR3 amino acids: CSVALHRDRGTEKLFF. For the CDR3, the DNA is TGCAGCGTTGCACTTCACCGGGACAGAGGCACCGAAAAACTGTTTTTT.

The chain combines TRBV28 with TRBJ2-3, with 8 bases that match TRBD2. This CDR3 has 14 amino acids. Germline V CDR1 and CDR2: MDHEN, SYDVKM. V shed 6 bases and J 5 bases; nucleotides not matched to a gene: 7. CDR3 nucleotide sequence: TGTGCCAGCAGGACGGGGGGGCCCAAAGATACGCAGTATTTT. This gives the protein CASRTGGPKDTQYF.

V is TRBV19 and J is TRBJ2-5; TRBD1 aligns across 7 bases. The CDR3 is made up of 18 amino acids. In germline, CDR1 is LNHDA, CDR2 SQIVND (reference sequence). After removal of 2 bases from V and 2 bases from J, the junction contained 14 bases not matched to a gene. For the CDR3, the DNA is TGTGCCAGTAGTATAACCCCGGGTTTTGGGGGACAGCAAGAGACCCAGTACTTC. It yields the protein CASSITPGFGGQQETQYF.

V and J are TRBV9 and TRBJ1-2; D unclear. Trimming removed 0 bases at V and 8 bases at J, with 14 bases between. CDR1 and CDR2 (germline): SGDLS, YYNGEE. The CDR3 covers 14 residues. This CDR3 reads CASSVDPDPKGYTF. CDR3 nucleotide sequence: TGTGCCAGCAGCGTAGACCCCGATCCTAAGGGCTACACCTTC.

The count of this clone is one. The chain combines TRBV27 with TRBJ2-2, with 12 bases identical to TRBD2. The CDR3 spans 15 residues. The germline gives CDR1 MNHEY, CDR2 SMNVEV (reference sequence). J was trimmed by 5 bases and V by 6 bases; bases with no gene match: 4. CDR3 residues: CASRASGGVTGELFF. Written as DNA, the CDR3 is TGTGCCAGCAGGGCTAGCGGGGGGGTAACCGGGGAGCTGTTTTTT.